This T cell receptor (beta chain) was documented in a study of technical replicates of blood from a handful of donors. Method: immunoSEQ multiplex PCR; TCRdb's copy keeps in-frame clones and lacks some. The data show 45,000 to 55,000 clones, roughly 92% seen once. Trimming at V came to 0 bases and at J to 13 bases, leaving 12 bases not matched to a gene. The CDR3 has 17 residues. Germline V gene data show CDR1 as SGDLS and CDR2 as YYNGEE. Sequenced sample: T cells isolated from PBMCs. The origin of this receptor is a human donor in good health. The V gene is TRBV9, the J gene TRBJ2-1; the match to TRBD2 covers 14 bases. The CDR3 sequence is CASSVGDRTSGGLFQFF. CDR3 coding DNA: TGTGCCAGCAGCGTAGGGGACCGGACTAGCGGGGGGCTTTTCCAGTTCTTC.